The clone carrying this TCR beta chain was counted ten times or more. The antigen is undetermined. This sample was included in a study of T cells in Graves' hyperthyroidism and ophthalmopathy. Study context: Peripheral blood was secured at the point of initial diagnosis, before any treatment.

Using RNA transcripts as the source, TCR beta CDR3 regions were amplified. The HTBI primer set drove a first-round RT-PCR of the TCR CDR3. TCRdb fed the multiplex PCR reads into MiXCR, producing one record per CDR3 protein. The table lists approximately 400,000 distinct CDR3 sequences, 15% to 17% of them singletons. V gave up 4 bases and J gave up 4 bases, with 16 bases separating them. This CDR3 spans 15 amino acids. Germline CDR1 reads KGHSH; CDR2 reads LQKENI. Study conclusions and caveats: The blood repertoire included most of the expanded thyroid clonotypes above 0.001.

Stable hyperthyroidism: no ophthalmopathy progression over 18 months of follow-up. Among the patients, aged 18 to 65, hyperthyroidism was newly diagnosed and had lasted under 2 months. This chain links TRBV18 with TRBJ1-1, with D perhaps TRBD1 (5 bases). The clonotype comes from a woman aged 18-29 years with Graves' hyperthyroidism. The sample was blood. CDR3 nucleotides: TGTGCCAGCTCACAACTTGACAGCGCGGGCACTGAAGCTTTCTTT. It encodes CASSQLDSAGTEAFF. Filled out from reference TRBV18 and TRBJ1-1, the complete variable domain reads NAGVMQNPRHLVRRRGQEARLRCSPMKGHSHVYWYRQLPEEGLKFMVYLQKENIIDESGMPKERFSAEFPKEGPSILRIQQVVRGDSAAYFCASSQLDSAGTEAFFGQGTRLTVV.